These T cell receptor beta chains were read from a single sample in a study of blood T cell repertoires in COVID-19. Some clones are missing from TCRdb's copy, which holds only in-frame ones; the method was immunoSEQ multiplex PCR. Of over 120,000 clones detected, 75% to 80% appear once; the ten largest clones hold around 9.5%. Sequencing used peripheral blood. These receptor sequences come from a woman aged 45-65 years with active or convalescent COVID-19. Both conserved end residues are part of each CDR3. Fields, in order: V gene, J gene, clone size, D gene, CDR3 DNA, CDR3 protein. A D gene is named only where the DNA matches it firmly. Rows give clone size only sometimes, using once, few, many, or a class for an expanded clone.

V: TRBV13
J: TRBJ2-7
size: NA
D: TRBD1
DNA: TGTGCCAGCAGCTTCAGACAGGGGGCGGGTGAGCAGTACTTC
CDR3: CASSFRQGAGEQYF

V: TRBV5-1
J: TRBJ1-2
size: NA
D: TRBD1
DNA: TGCGCCAGCAGCTTGGAGGGACAGGGGATTGGTTACACCTTC
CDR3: CASSLEGQGIGYTF

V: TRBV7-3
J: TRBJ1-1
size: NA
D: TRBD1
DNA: TGTGCCAGCAGCTTAAGTGGACAGGGGGGAATGAACACTGAAGCTTTCTTT
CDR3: CASSLSGQGGMNTEAFF

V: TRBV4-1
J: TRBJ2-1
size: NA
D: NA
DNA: TGCGCCAGCAGCCAAGTTGACTTACTATCCTACAATGAGCAGTTCTTC
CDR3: CASSQVDLLSYNEQFF

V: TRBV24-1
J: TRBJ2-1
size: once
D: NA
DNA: TGTGCCACCAGTGACCGCGGACAGTTAAGGCAGTTCTTC
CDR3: CATSDRGQLRQFF

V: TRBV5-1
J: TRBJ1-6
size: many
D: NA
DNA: TGCGCCAGCAGCAGCGTCAGCCCAGGGGATTCACCCCTCCACTTT
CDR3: CASSSVSPGDSPLHF

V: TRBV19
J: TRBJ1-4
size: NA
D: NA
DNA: TGTGCCAGTCGGGGGAATCGCGAAAAACTGTTTTTT
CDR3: CASRGNREKLFF

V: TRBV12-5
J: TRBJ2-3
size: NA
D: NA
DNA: TGTGCTAGTTCTAGGGGGTACCAGGGGCCATCCGCTTCCCACACAGATACGCAGTATTTT
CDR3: CASSRGYQGPSASHTDTQYF

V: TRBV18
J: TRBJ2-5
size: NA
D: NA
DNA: TGTGCCAGCTCACACCTAGGGGCAGGCCAAGAGACCCAGTACTTC
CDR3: CASSHLGAGQETQYF

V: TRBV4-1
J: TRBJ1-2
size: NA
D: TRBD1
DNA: TGCGCCAGCAGCCAAGATCAGGGACAGGTGTCCTATGGCTACACCTTC
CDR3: CASSQDQGQVSYGYTF

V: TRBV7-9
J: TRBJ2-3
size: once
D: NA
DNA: TGTGCCAGCAGCATGCCTAGCGCGGCTTTTGATACGCAGTATTTT
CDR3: CASSMPSAAFDTQYF

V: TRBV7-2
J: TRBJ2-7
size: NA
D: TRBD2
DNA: TGTGCCAGCAGCGATCCAACTAGCGGGGGCTACGAGCAGTACTTC
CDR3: CASSDPTSGGYEQYF

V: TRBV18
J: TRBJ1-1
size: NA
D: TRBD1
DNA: TGTGCCAGCCGCCAGGGGGTCGGGACTGAAGCTTTCTTT
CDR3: CASRQGVGTEAFF

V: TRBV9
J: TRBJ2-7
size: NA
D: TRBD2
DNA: TGTGCCAGCAGCGGGCCGACTAGCGGGGGCGGAGGCGAGCAGTACTTC
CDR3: CASSGPTSGGGGEQYF

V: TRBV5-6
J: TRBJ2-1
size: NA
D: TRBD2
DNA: TGTGCCAGCAGCTTGAGACTAGCGGGAGTCAATGAGCAGTTCTTC
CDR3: CASSLRLAGVNEQFF

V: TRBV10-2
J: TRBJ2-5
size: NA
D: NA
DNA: TGCGCCAGCAGTCGAATGGGGGGGCGGGAGACCCAGTACTTC
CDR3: CASSRMGGRETQYF

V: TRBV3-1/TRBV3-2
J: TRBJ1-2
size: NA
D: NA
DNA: TGTGCCAGCAGCCAAGATTACGATACAGGGAGAAAAAACTATGGCTACACCTTC
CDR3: CASSQDYDTGRKNYGYTF

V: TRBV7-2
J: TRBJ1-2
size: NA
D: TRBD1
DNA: TGTGCCAGCAGCGCAACAGGGGGCCGGTATGGCTACACCTTC
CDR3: CASSATGGRYGYTF

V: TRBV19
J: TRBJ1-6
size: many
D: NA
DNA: TGTGCCAGCGGGGACATACTCGGCTCACCCCTCCACTTT
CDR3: CASGDILGSPLHF

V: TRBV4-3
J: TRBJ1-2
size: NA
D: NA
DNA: TGCGCCAGCAGCCAAGAGGGGGCAGGGGTTCACTATGGCTACACCTTC
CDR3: CASSQEGAGVHYGYTF

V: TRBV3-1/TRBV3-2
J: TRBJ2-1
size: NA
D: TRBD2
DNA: TGTGCCAGCAGCCAAGAACCCCCGGGACTAGCGAAAAAAAGATGGTACAATGAGCAGTTCTTC
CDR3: CASSQEPPGLAKKRWYNEQFF

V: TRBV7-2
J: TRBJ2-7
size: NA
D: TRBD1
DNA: TGTGCCAGCAGGTTAGGGCAGGGGGCCTACGAGCAGTACTTC
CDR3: CASRLGQGAYEQYF

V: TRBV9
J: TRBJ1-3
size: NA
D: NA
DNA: TGTGCCAGCAGCGTAGACAGGGAAGCTGGAAACACCATATATTTT
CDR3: CASSVDREAGNTIYF

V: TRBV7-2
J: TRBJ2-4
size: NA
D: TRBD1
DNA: TGTGCCAGCAGCCGGACAGGGGGCGAAAACATTCAGTACTTC
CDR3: CASSRTGGENIQYF

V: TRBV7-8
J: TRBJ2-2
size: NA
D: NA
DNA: TGTGCCAGCAGCTTACGGGCGGGGACGAACACCGGGGAGCTGTTTTTT
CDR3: CASSLRAGTNTGELFF

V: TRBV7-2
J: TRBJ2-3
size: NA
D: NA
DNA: TGTGCCAGCAATTGGGACTTACGCACAGATACGCAGTATTTT
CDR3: CASNWDLRTDTQYF

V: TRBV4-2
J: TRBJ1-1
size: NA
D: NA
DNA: TGTGCCAGCAGCCAAGCATACAGGGACACTGAAGCTTTCTTT
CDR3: CASSQAYRDTEAFF

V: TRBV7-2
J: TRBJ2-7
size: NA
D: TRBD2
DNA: TGTGCCAGCAGCTTAGACCTAGCGGGGGCCTACGAGCAGTACTTC
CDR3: CASSLDLAGAYEQYF

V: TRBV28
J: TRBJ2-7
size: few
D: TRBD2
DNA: TGTGCCAGCAGTCCCGAGCGGGAGAAACGGTCCTACGAGCAGTACTTC
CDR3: CASSPEREKRSYEQYF

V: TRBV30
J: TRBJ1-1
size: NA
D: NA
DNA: TGTGCCTGGACCCGCGAGTCTTCCACTGAAGCTTTCTTT
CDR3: CAWTRESSTEAFF

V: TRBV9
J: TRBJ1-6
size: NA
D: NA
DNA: TGTGCCAGCGGTAGACAGATCAATTCACCCCTCCACTTT
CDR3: CASGRQINSPLHF

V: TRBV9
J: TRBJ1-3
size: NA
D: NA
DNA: TGTGCCAGCAGCGTAGCGTCGGACACCATATATTTT
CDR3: CASSVASDTIYF

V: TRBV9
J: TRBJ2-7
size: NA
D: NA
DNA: TGTGCCAGCAGCGTAGGAAACCGGGGAGCTTACGAGCAGTACTTC
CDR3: CASSVGNRGAYEQYF

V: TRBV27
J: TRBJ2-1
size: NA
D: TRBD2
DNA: TGTGCCAGCAGTTTATCGAGGGTAGCGGGATACAATGAGCAGTTCTTC
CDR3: CASSLSRVAGYNEQFF

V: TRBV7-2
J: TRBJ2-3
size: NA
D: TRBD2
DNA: TGTGCCAGCAGCTTAGAAAGAGCGGGGGGGATGGATACGCAGTATTTT
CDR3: CASSLERAGGMDTQYF

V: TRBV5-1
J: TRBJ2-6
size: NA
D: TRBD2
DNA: TGCGCCAGCGGACTAGCGGGAGGGCCTGGGGCCAACGTCCTGACTTTC
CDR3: CASGLAGGPGANVLTF

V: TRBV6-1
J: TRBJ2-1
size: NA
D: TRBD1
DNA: TGTGCCAGCAGTGAAAGGGGGCAGGTTGTCGAGCAGTTCTTC
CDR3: CASSERGQVVEQFF

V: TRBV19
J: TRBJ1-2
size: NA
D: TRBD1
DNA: TGTGCCAGTAGTGGACCGGGACAGGCGAACTATGGCTACACCTTC
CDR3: CASSGPGQANYGYTF

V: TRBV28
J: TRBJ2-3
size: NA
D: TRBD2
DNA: TGTGCCAGCAGCCCGGGACTAGCGGGAGATCGTGATACGCAGTATTTT
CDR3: CASSPGLAGDRDTQYF

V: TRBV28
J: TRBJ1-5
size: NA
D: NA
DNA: TGTGCCAGCAGCCCCATGGGGGGGAACAATCAGCCCCAGCATTTT
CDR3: CASSPMGGNNQPQHF

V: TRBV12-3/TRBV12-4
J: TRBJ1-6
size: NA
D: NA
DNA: TGTGCCAGCAGTATACAGGGAAATTCACCCCTCCACTTT
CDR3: CASSIQGNSPLHF

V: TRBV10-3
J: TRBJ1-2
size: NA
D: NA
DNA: TGTGCCATCAGGGGGGGGAGCTATGGCTACACCTTC
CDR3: CAIRGGSYGYTF

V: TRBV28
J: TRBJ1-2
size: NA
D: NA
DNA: TGTGCCAGCAGTTTAAAAGCTGCGGGGTGGTTCTATGGCTACACCTTC
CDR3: CASSLKAAGWFYGYTF

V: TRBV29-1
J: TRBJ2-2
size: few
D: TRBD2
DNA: TGCAGCGTTCGGGGAGGGAGCGGGAGACGGAACACCGGGGAGCTGTTTTTT
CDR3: CSVRGGSGRRNTGELFF

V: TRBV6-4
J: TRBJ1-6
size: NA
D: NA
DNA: TGTGCCAGCAGTGAAACGGGGGATAATTCACCCCTCCACTTT
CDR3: CASSETGDNSPLHF

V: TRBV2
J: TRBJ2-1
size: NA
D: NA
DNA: TGTGCCAGCAGTGAAGCATTGCGGGTTGGGGTAGGTGAGCAGTTCTTC
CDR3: CASSEALRVGVGEQFF

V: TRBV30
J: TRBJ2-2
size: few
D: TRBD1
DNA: TGTGCCACGGGACAGGGGGCCACCGGGGAGCTGTTTTTT
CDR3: CATGQGATGELFF

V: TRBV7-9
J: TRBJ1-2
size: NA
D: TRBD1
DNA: TGTGCCAGCAGCCCTACGGAGGGGGCCGGTTATGGCTACACCTTC
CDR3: CASSPTEGAGYGYTF

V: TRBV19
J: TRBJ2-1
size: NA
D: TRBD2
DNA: TGTGCCAGTAGCGGTAGCGGGAGCTTGAATGAGCAGTTCTTC
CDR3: CASSGSGSLNEQFF

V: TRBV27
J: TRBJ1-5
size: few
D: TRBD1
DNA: TGTGCCAGTCGGGACAGGGGTCCTTCGGGTAGCAATCAGCCCCAGCATTTT
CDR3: CASRDRGPSGSNQPQHF